This TCR beta chain derives from a study of identical twins. The CDR3 runs to 17 residues. Per germline, CDR1 LNHNV and CDR2 YYDKDF (reference sequence). Losses at the gene ends were 0 bases for V and 5 bases for J; bases not matched to a gene: 7. Every donor was a healthy Caucasian. Points on this clonotype: What it binds is unknown.

TCRdb re-called the 5' RACE reads with MiXCR, one entry per CDR3 protein. The sample carries approximately 490,000 distinct CDR3 sequences, more than 20% recorded once. Study-level findings and limits: Conclusions leaned on cross-sectional statistical analysis and did not track the same donors over time. Models underpredicted monozygotic twin sharing of out-of-frame TCR alpha. Excess sharing by twins proved weaker in beta out-of-frame sequences.

The sample was also reused in another study, on yellow fever vaccine responses in identical twins.

Material: CD4+ T cells sorted from blood. This clonotype originated in a woman between 18 and 29 years old in good health. The rearrangement links TRBV15 to TRBJ2-1; 10 positions agree with TRBD2. In DNA, the CDR3 is TGTGCCACCAGCAGAGATCGGAAACTAGCGGGGAACAATGAGCAGTTCTTC. This translates into CATSRDRKLAGNNEQFF.